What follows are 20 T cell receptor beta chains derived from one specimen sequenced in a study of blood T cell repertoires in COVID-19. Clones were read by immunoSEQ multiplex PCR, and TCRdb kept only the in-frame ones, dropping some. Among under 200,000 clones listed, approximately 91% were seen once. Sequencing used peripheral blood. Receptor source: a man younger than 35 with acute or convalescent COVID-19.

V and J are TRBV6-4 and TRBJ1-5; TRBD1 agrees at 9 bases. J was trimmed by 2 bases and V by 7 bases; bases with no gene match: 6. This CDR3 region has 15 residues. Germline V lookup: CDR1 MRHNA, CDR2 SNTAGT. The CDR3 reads CASIRTGVGNQPQHF. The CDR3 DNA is TGTGCCAGCATTCGGACAGGGGTGGGCAATCAGCCCCAGCATTTT.

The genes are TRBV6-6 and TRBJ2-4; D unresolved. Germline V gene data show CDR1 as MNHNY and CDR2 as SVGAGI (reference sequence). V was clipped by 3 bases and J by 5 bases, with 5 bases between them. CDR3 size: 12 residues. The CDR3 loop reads CASSYIQNIQYF. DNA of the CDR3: TGTGCCAGCAGTTATATCCAAAACATTCAGTACTTC.

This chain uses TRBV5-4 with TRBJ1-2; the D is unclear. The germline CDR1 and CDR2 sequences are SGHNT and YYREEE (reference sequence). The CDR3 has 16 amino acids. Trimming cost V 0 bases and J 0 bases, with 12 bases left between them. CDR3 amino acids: CASSLAGSLANYGYTF. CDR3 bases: TGTGCCAGCAGCTTGGCTGGCTCCCTAGCTAACTATGGCTACACCTTC.

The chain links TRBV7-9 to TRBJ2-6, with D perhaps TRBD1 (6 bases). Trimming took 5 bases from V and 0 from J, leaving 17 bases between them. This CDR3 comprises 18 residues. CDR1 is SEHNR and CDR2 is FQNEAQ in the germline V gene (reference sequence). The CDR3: CASSPPAGAYSGANVLTF. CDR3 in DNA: TGTGCCAGCAGCCCACCGGCAGGGGCCTACTCTGGGGCCAACGTCCTGACTTTC.

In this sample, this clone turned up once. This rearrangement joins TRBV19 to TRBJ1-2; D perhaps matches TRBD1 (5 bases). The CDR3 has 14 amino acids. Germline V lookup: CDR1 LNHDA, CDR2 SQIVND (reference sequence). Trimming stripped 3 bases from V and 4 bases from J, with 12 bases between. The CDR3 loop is CASSISTEFYGYTF. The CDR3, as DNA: TGTGCCAGTAGTATTTCGACAGAGTTCTATGGCTACACCTTC.

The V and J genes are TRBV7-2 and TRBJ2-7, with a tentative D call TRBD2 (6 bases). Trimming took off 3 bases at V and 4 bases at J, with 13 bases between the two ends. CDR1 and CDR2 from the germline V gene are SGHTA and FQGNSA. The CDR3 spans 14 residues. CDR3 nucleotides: TGTGCCAGCAGCTTGGTTTGGAGGGAATACGAGCAGTACTTC. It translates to CASSLVWREYEQYF.

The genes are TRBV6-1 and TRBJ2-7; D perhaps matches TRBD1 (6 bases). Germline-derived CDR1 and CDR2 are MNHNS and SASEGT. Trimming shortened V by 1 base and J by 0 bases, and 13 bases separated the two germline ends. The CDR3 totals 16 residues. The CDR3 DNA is TGTGCCAGCAGTGAAGTCACCAGGGGTTACTCCTACGAGCAGTACTTC. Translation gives CASSEVTRGYSYEQYF.

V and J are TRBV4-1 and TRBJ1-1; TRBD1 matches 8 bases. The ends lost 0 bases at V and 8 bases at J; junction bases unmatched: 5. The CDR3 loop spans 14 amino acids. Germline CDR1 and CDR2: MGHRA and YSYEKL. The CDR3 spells CASSQDSRQGEAFF. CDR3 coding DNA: TGCGCCAGCAGCCAAGACAGCAGACAGGGGGAAGCTTTCTTT.

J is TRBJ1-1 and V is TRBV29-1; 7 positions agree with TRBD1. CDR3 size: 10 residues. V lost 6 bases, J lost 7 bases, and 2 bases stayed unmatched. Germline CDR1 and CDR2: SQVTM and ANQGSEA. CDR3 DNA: TGCAGCGTCGGGACAGATGAAGCTTTCTTT. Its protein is CSVGTDEAFF.

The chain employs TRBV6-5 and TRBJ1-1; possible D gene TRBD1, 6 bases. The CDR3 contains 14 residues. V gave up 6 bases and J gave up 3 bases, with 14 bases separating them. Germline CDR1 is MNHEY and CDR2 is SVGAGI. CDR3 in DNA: TGTGCCAGCAGACTCGGACAGACTTACACTGAAGCTTTCTTT. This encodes CASRLGQTYTEAFF.

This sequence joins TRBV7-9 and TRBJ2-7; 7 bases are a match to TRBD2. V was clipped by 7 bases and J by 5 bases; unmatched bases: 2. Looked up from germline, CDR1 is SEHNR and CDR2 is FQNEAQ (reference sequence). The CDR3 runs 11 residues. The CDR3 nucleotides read TGTGCCAGCACCAGCGGGGACGAGCAGTACTTC. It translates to CASTSGDEQYF.

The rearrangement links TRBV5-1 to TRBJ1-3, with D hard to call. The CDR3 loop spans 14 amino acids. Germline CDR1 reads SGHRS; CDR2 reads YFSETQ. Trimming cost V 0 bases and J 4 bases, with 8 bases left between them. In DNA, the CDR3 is TGCGCCAGCAGCTTGGGAGGAGCGGGAAACACCATATATTTT. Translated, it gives CASSLGGAGNTIYF.

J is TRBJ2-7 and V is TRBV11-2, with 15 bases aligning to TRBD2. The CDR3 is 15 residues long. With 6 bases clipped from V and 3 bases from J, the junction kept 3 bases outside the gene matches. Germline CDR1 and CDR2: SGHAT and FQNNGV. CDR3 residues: CASRRGLAGGYEQYF. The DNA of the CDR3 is TGTGCCAGCAGACGGGGACTAGCGGGAGGCTACGAGCAGTACTTC.

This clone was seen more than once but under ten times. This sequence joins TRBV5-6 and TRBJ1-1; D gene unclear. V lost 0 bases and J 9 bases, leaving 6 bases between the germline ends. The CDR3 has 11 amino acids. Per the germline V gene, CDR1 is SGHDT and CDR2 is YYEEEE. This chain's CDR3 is CASSLGAQAFF. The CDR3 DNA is TGTGCCAGCAGCTTGGGGGCGCAAGCTTTCTTT.

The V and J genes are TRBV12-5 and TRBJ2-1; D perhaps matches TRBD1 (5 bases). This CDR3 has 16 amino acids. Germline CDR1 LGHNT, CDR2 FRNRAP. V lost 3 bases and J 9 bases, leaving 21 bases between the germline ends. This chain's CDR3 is CASGFSEFRWGGEQFF. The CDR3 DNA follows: TGTGCTAGTGGTTTTTCCGAGTTTAGGTGGGGCGGTGAGCAGTTCTTC. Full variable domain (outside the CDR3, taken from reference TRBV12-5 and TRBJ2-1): DARVTQTPRHKVTEMGQEVTMRCQPILGHNTVFWYRQTMMQGLELLAYFRNRAPLDDSGMPKDRFSAEMPDATLATLKIQPSEPRDSAVYFCASGFSEFRWGGEQFFGPGTRLTVL.

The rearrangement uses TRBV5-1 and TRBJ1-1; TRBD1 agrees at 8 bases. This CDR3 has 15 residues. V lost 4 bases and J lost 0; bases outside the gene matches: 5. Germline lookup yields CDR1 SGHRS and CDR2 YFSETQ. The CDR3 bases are TGCGCCAGCAGCGCCCGACAGGGGATGAACACTGAAGCTTTCTTT. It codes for CASSARQGMNTEAFF.

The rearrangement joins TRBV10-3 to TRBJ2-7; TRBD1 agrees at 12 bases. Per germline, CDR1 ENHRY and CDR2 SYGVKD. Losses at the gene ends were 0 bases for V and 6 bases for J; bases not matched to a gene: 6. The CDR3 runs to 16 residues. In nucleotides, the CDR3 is TGTGCCATCAGTGAGTCAAGGGGGACAGGGGGCGCCGAGCAGTACTTC. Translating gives CAISESRGTGGAEQYF.

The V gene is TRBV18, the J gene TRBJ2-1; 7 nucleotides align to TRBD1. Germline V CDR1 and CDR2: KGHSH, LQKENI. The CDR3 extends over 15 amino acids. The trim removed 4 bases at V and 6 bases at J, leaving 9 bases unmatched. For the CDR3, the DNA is TGTGCCAGCTCACGAGGTGAGGGGGCCCTCAATGAGCAGTTCTTC. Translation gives CASSRGEGALNEQFF.

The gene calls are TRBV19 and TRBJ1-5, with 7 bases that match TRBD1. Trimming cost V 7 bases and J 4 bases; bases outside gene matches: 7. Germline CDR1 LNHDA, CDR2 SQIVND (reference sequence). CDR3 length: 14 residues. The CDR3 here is CASKAQGKNQPQHF. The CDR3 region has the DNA TGTGCCAGTAAAGCACAGGGGAAAAATCAGCCCCAGCATTTT.

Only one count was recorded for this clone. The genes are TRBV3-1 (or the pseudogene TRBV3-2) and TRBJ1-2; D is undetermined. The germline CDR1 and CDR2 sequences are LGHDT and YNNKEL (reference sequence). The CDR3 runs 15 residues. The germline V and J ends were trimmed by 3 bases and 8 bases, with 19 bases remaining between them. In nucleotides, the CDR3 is TGTGCCAGCAGCCAGCCTCTGGGCAGTATAAACGGCTACACCTTC. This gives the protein CASSQPLGSINGYTF.